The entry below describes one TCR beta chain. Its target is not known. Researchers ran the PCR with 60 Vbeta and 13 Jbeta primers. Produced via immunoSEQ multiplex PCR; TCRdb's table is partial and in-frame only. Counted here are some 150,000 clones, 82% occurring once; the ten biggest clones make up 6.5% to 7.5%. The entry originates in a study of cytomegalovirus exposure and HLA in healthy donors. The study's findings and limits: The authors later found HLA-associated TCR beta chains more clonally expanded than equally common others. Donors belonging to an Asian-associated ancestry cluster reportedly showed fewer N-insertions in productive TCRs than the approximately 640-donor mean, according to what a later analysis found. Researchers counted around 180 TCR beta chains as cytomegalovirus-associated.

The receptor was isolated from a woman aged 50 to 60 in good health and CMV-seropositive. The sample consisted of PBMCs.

This CDR3 is CASSEGGDSYGYTF. CDR3 nucleotides: TGTGCCAGCAGTGAAGGTGGGGACAGCTATGGCTACACCTTC. The chain is built from TRBV6-1 and TRBJ1-2, with TRBD1 matching 7 bases. This CDR3 contains 14 residues. The germline CDR1 and CDR2 sequences are MNHNS and SASEGT. V trimming: 1 base; J trimming: 4 bases; junction bases outside the gene matches: 3.